This TCR beta chain was captured in a study of prognosis after radiotherapy for stage I lung cancer (dated by TCRdb to the early 2020s). Broadly, across the study: Between early 2018 and early 2019, roughly 19 patients with stage I NSCLC were enrolled in Nanjing, China. The study included more than twelve patients with newly diagnosed primary stage I lung tumors and 4 to 6 with oligometastatic NSCLC after surgical resection of the primary tumor. All patients were considered medically inoperable, owing to comorbidities in more than 10 and refusal of surgery in about seven. The cohort comprised roughly 13 men and five or six women with a median age of about 70 years, ranging from roughly 53 to 85 years. Tumor histology was squamous cell carcinoma in several patients and adenocarcinoma in twelve. SBRT was delivered in 3 to 5 fractions with a biologically effective dose of at least 100 Gy, and image-guided IMRT or VMAT was used for delivery. No patient received concurrent therapy alongside SBRT. Distant metastases were developed by four of the 19 patients after SBRT, at a median of around seven months, whereas no significant progression was observed in the other 15 patients. Peripheral blood TCR beta repertoires were profiled in stage I NSCLC patients before and after stereotactic body radiotherapy, and the study then linked these repertoires to distant failure. The study took one blood sample before SBRT and one after SBRT from each of 20 or so patients and sequenced all 40 or so samples.

Clipping removes 5 bases from V and 1 base from J, with 2 as the unmatched junction base count. The CDR3 runs 15 amino acids, cysteine and phenylalanine included. Only the CDR3 DNA is retained, 45 bases long and in frame from the first base. Via the germline V gene, CDR1 is SNHLY and CDR2 FYNNEI. There are many counts of this clonotype. The antigen it binds to is not known. Base qualities are not recorded, but no much larger clone differs from it by a single base. The investigation overall reported the following: Unique TCR clone counts fell after SBRT (median about 10,000 before versus several thousand after; Wilcoxon paired P=0.011). Post-SBRT Shannon entropy and its change from baseline were lower in patients who developed distant metastases; baseline Shannon entropy was not associated with metastases. Tumor specificity of expanded TCR clones was not determined. The small cohort and short follow-up limited the study, so independent validation of the findings is needed. All reported P values were unadjusted for multiple comparisons. TRBV and TRBJ usage frequencies reportedly varied with metastasis status, involving two V genes at baseline and 8 or 9 V and two J genes after SBRT.

Two rounds of multiplex PCR on genomic DNA were used to amplify the TCR beta CDR3 region. The first PCR round used primers specific to each TRBV and TRBJ gene, with sequences filed in Chinese patent CN105087789A. Universal primers were used in the second PCR round. The Roche High Pure PCR Template Preparation Kit was used to extract genomic DNA from frozen PBMCs. The libraries underwent paired-end sequencing with 151 bp reads on an Illumina HiSeq 3000. From the authors' description of their analysis: Raw reads lacking the multiplex PCR primer sequences were removed with CutAdapt. Using PEAR, the high-quality paired reads were merged into contigs. TRB V, D and J gene segments were assigned to each contig with MiXCR by alignment to reference sequences. CDR3 sequences were clustered by base quality and sequence similarity to remove sequencing errors. Diversity was calculated as Shannon entropy divided by the natural log of the number of productive TCR sequences. Clonality was defined as one minus Shannon entropy divided by the natural log of the number of unique clonotypes. Progression-free survival cut-offs for repertoire metrics were chosen using the Youden index of ROC curves, with analyses run in R 3.5.3. TCRdb redid the processing of the public reads, applying fastp at Q25 and MiXCR, and retained in-frame beta chains. Identical CDR3 proteins give one entry, which carries the most common genes and DNA. TCRdb's processing, not the study's, gives the V and J calls here. The table for this sample lists about 14,000 distinct CDR3 sequences; approximately 31% of them were counted only once. The ten most abundant clones make up 25% to 30% of the sample.

No patient had a history of other malignancies or prior chemotherapy or radiotherapy, and all had node-negative disease on CT and PET/CT. Roughly 6 milliliters of peripheral venous blood were drawn into EDTA tubes at each of two time points. Ficoll-Paque Plus density-gradient centrifugation was used to isolate PBMCs. Right after collection, samples were kept at -80 degrees C until analysis. The receptor comes from a donor aged 50 or older with non-small cell lung cancer. The starting material was PBMCs, obtained before or after stereotactic body radiation therapy (not recorded which). The rearranged segments are TRBV2 and TRBJ2-7; 13 bases in between match TRBD2. CDR3 protein: CASSWTSGSSYEQYF. The DNA sequence is given as TGTGCCAGCAGTTGGACTAGCGGGAGTTCCTACGAGCAGTACTTC.